This T cell receptor beta chain was identified during a study of cytomegalovirus exposure and HLA in healthy donors. Study overall: Early released data comprised 75 million to 100 million unique TCRs from HLA-typed donors.

The study, taken as a whole, reports: Upon later analysis, HLA-associated TCR beta chains proved more clonally expanded than other, equally common chains. Later on, an analysis showed TCR association rates differing by HLA locus, with DRB1 the most and HLA-C the fewest.

PCR was performed using 60 Vbeta and 13 Jbeta primers. Authors' processing steps: Unique TCR beta chains totaled around 86 million in a later count, with roughly 11 million of them shared. Some clones are missing from TCRdb's copy, which holds only in-frame ones; the method was immunoSEQ multiplex PCR. Clone size and the V and J calls come from that table; the DNA yielded D and trimming. The sample shows some 90,000 clones, roughly 80% of them seen only once. Of note for this clone: Its antigen is currently unknown.

Trimming took 6 bases from V and 7 from J, leaving 16 bases between them. The CDR3 runs 14 residues. Germline V gene sequence: CDR1 MDHEN, CDR2 SYDVKM. This TCR was recovered from a man aged 40-55 years in good health and CMV-seronegative. The chain has TRBV28 and TRBJ1-5; D ambiguous. Sequencing used PBMCs. This CDR3 is CASRPSPPGQPQHF. The CDR3 DNA is TGTGCCAGCAGGCCTTCCCCCCCGGGGCAGCCCCAGCATTTT.